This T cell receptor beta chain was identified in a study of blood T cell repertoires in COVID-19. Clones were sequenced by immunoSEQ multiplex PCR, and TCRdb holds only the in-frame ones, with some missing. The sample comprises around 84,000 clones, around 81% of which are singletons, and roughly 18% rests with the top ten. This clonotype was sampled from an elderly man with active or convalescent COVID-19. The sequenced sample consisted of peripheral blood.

CDR3 nucleotides: TGTGCCAGCAGCTTACTCTCCCCGGGACTCCATGAGCAGTTCTTC. As protein: CASSLLSPGLHEQFF. V gene TRBV7-3 combines with J gene TRBJ2-1, with a weak D call TRBD2 (6 bases). This CDR3 is built from 15 residues. CDR1 and CDR2 from the germline V gene are SGHTA and FQGTGA. Trimming removed 2 bases at V and 8 bases at J, with 16 bases between.